The 12 T cell receptor beta chains presented below share a single source sample, sequenced in a study of blood T cell repertoires in COVID-19. TCRdb's copy holds only in-frame clones and misses some; the assay was immunoSEQ multiplex PCR. The profile shows about 370,000 clones, 80% to 90% of them singletons. The sequenced sample consisted of PBMCs or T cells enriched from blood (not recorded which). These receptor sequences come from a man aged 18 to 29 who had recovered from COVID-19.

This clone was found once. The CDR3 DNA sequence: TGTGCCACCAGTGACAGGGACAGGGGGATAGATACGCAGTATTTT. Its translation is CATSDRDRGIDTQYF. The chain recombines TRBV24-1 with TRBJ2-3; 11 bases map to TRBD1. V dropped 4 bases and J dropped 5; count of bases not matched to a gene: 4. Per the germline V gene, CDR1 is KGHDR and CDR2 is SFDVKD. The CDR3 has 15 residues.

This clone was picked up one time. V and J are TRBV11-3 and TRBJ2-2; D perhaps matches TRBD1 (6 bases). V was pared by 5 bases and J by 6 bases, with 13 bases between. The CDR3 has 14 amino acids. CDR1 and CDR2 from the germline V gene are SGHNT and YENEEA. Here the CDR3 reads CASSLRKGAGELFF. CDR3 coding DNA: TGTGCCAGCAGCCTCCGGAAGGGGGCCGGGGAGCTGTTTTTT.

This chain's CDR3 is CAISKLQGSRDEQFF. The CDR3 DNA reads as TGTGCCATCAGTAAACTACAGGGTAGTAGGGATGAGCAGTTCTTC. The V call is TRBV10-3, the J call TRBJ2-1; D is perhaps TRBD1 (6 bases). Germline V gene data show CDR1 as ENHRY and CDR2 as SYGVKD. Between the trimmed V and J ends, which lost 5 bases and 8 bases, there was a span of 19 bases. This CDR3 region has 15 residues.

The chain carries TRBV11-2 and TRBJ2-2, with 10 bases identical to TRBD1. The CDR3 covers 16 residues. CDR1 is SGHAT, CDR2 FQNNGV, per germline. V shed 4 bases and J 6 bases; nucleotides not matched to a gene: 8. This chain's CDR3 is CASSSGDRGLAGELFF. DNA for the CDR3: TGTGCCAGCAGCTCCGGAGACAGGGGGCTCGCCGGGGAGCTGTTTTTT.

The chain couples TRBV28 to TRBJ1-2; tentative D call: TRBD1 (6 bases). The V end was cut by 4 bases, the J end by 3 bases, with 6 bases between. This CDR3 is 12 amino acids long. Germline V gives CDR1 MDHEN, CDR2 SYDVKM. The CDR3 nucleotides are TGTGCCAGCAGTTGGACAGACTATGGCTACACCTTC. Its translation is CASSWTDYGYTF.

This chain joins TRBV6-1 and TRBJ1-5; TRBD1 matches 7 bases. The CDR3 spans 17 residues. With V trimmed by 1 base and J by 0 bases, 6 bases remained unmatched. Per germline, CDR1 MNHNS and CDR2 SASEGT. CDR3 nucleotide sequence: TGTGCCAGCAGTGAAGGGGGACAGAGTTTTAGCAATCAGCCCCAGCATTTT. It is translated as CASSEGGQSFSNQPQHF.

This chain joins TRBV7-3 and TRBJ2-3, with 10 bases fitting TRBD2. This CDR3 spans 15 amino acids. Germline assignment: CDR1 SGHTA and CDR2 FQGTGA. Germline trimming cut 8 bases from V and 1 base from J; bases unmatched to any gene: 6. CDR3 residues: CASFPGTSGTDTQYF. As DNA, the CDR3 is TGTGCCAGCTTTCCCGGGACTAGCGGCACAGATACGCAGTATTTT.

This clone was counted only a few times. The rearrangement joins TRBV2 to TRBJ2-3; TRBD2 matches 11 bases. The J segment lost 2 bases and the V segment lost 6 bases, leaving 4 bases of the junction unmatched. Germline V gene sequence: CDR1 SNHLY, CDR2 FYNNEI. The CDR3 totals 15 residues. The CDR3 bases are TGTGCCAGCAGAGCTAGCGGGGGGTACACAGATACGCAGTATTTT. Encoded protein: CASRASGGYTDTQYF.

The chain uses TRBV9 and TRBJ2-2; 7 positions match TRBD2. The CDR3 loop spans 16 amino acids. Losses at the gene ends were 1 base for V and 3 bases for J; bases not matched to a gene: 6. Germline loops: CDR1 SGDLS, CDR2 YYNGEE. Here the CDR3 reads CASSVSLAVDTGELFF. The CDR3 coding sequence is TGTGCCAGCAGCGTAAGCCTAGCGGTAGACACCGGGGAGCTGTTTTTT. The variable domain in full, with the rest retrieved from reference TRBV9 and TRBJ2-2, is DSGVTQTPKHLITATGQRVTLRCSPRSGDLSVYWYQQSLDQGLQFLIQYYNGEERAKGNILERFSAQQFPDLHSELNLSSLELGDSALYFCASSVSLAVDTGELFFGEGSRLTVL.

This clone was detected once. V gene TRBV19 combines with J gene TRBJ1-2; D is possibly TRBD1 (6 bases). This CDR3 comprises 12 residues. Germline CDR1 LNHDA, CDR2 SQIVND (reference sequence). V lost 10 bases to trimming and J lost 7 bases, with 16 bases between them. The DNA for the CDR3 is TGTGCCACGTGGGGGGGGCAGATTGGCTACACCTTC. Amino acids: CATWGGQIGYTF.

The J gene is TRBJ2-7, the V gene TRBV10-3; 9 bases align to TRBD2. Germline-derived CDR1 and CDR2 are ENHRY and SYGVKD. The CDR3 sequence is 15 residues long. The V and J ends lost 2 bases and 2 bases, in that order; junction bases with no gene match: 4. The CDR3 coding sequence is TGTGCCATCAGTGAGCCGGGACTAGCCCCCTACGAGCAGTACTTC. Protein sequence: CAISEPGLAPYEQYF.

The chain links TRBV5-1 to TRBJ2-2; TRBD2 matches 7 bases. The ends lost 2 bases at V and 4 bases at J; junction bases unmatched: 8. The CDR3 is 16 amino acids. Germline lookup yields CDR1 SGHRS and CDR2 YFSETQ. This CDR3 is CASSLLAGAVTGELFF. The CDR3 DNA reads as TGCGCCAGCAGCTTACTGGCGGGAGCGGTCACCGGGGAGCTGTTTTTT.